A single sample gave rise to the 16 T cell receptor beta chains below, sequenced in a study of PD-1 blockade in classical Hodgkin lymphoma. Each of the patients experienced relapse following autologous stem cell transplantation, and their brentuximab vedotin exposure differed. Assay: immunoSEQ multiplex PCR; the TCRdb copy retains only in-frame clones and omits some. The sample contains some 32,000 clones, 65% to 90% of which appear only once. The source material was peripheral blood mononuclear cells (PBMCs), sampled at baseline. The receptors originated from a human donor with classical Hodgkin lymphoma.

CDR3 bases: TGTGCCAGCAGGAGGACCGCAGCCGGGGGAAACACCATATATTTT. Its protein is CASRRTAAGGNTIYF. V is TRBV6-5 and J is TRBJ1-3; D is unresolved. The ends were cut back, 6 bases at V and 4 bases at J, with 16 bases in the middle. Germline lookup yields CDR1 MNHEY and CDR2 SVGAGI. The CDR3 is 15 amino acids.

The chain is built from TRBV25-1 and TRBJ2-1; D is unclear. V was cut by 6 bases and J by 7 bases, with 7 bases left in between. CDR1 is MGHDK and CDR2 is SYGVNS in the germline V gene. CDR3 size: 11 residues. The CDR3 DNA follows: TGTGCCAGCAGAGGCCAAAATGAGCAGTTCTTC. It translates to CASRGQNEQFF.

This clone occurred a few times. The CDR3 bases are TGCGCCAGCAGCTTAACTAGCGGGGGCCTCTCCTACGAGCAGTACTTC. Its translation is CASSLTSGGLSYEQYF. The chain uses TRBV5-1 and TRBJ2-7, with TRBD2 matching 11 bases. The length of the CDR3 is 16 residues. The V segment lost 2 bases and the J segment 0 bases; nucleotides outside the gene matches: 4. CDR1 SGHRS and CDR2 YFSETQ come from the germline V gene.

In its sample, this clone was seen a few times. The chain employs TRBV18 and TRBJ2-7; D uncertain. CDR3 size: 13 residues. Germline values: CDR1 KGHSH, CDR2 LQKENI. V lost 3 bases to trimming and J lost 3 bases, with 9 bases between them. The CDR3 bases are TGTGCCAGCTCACCCGGATCCAACTACGAGCAGTACTTC. Amino acids: CASSPGSNYEQYF.

About this clone: At the DNA level, this CDR3 is encoded by other sequences in the same sample as well. The chain recombines TRBV19 with TRBJ2-2, with 7 bases identical to TRBD2. The V gene's germline CDR1 is LNHDA and CDR2 SQIVND (reference sequence). This CDR3 comprises 14 residues. J was trimmed by 4 bases and V by 5 bases; bases with no gene match: 4. DNA for the CDR3: TGTGCCAGTAGTTCGGGAGGCGGCACCGGGGAGCTGTTTTTT. Encoded protein: CASSSGGGTGELFF.

J is TRBJ2-7 and V is TRBV4-1; 8 nucleotides align to TRBD1. CDR1 and CDR2 from the germline V gene are MGHRA and YSYEKL. The V gene end was trimmed by 0 bases and the J gene end by 2 bases; junction bases not matched to a gene: 15. The CDR3 totals 19 residues. The chain's CDR3 is CASSQEPLRQGSPPYEQYF. DNA of the CDR3: TGCGCCAGCAGCCAAGAACCCCTCCGACAGGGGTCACCCCCCTACGAGCAGTACTTC.

The chain uses TRBV28 and TRBJ1-3; TRBD1 agrees at 7 bases. Germline CDR1 reads MDHEN; CDR2 reads SYDVKM. Losses at the gene ends were 5 bases for V and 4 bases for J; bases not matched to a gene: 5. The CDR3 is 14 amino acids. CDR3 bases: TGTGCCAGCAGTCTAGACAGGGTAGGAAACACCATATATTTT. This sequence encodes CASSLDRVGNTIYF. The complete variable domain, with remaining parts taken from reference TRBV28 and TRBJ1-3, reads DVKVTQSSRYLVKRTGEKVFLECVQDMDHENMFWYRQDPGLGLRLIYFSYDVKMKEKGDIPEGYSVSREKKERFSLILESASTNQTSMYLCASSLDRVGNTIYFGEGSWLTVV.

The V and J genes are TRBV19 and TRBJ1-1, with D perhaps TRBD1 (5 bases). The germline CDR1 and CDR2 sequences are LNHDA and SQIVND (reference sequence). Between the trimmed V and J ends, which lost 6 bases and 3 bases, there was a span of 14 bases. The CDR3 spans 14 residues. CDR3 bases: TGTGCCAGTAGGTGGGGGGGGAGTGACACTGAAGCTTTCTTT. It yields the protein CASRWGGSDTEAFF.

Note on this clone: Other DNA sequences in this specimen translate into the identical CDR3. The chain joins TRBV4-3 to TRBJ2-7, with D possibly matching TRBD2 (7 bases). This CDR3 is built from 16 residues. The V gene lost 0 bases and the J gene lost 3 bases, with 15 bases spanning the gap. Germline V gene lookup returns CDR1 LGHNA and CDR2 YSLEER. In DNA form, the CDR3 reads TGCGCCAGCAGCCAAGATAGGAGGGGGGGGAACTACGAGCAGTACTTC. Translating it yields CASSQDRRGGNYEQYF.

This clone has more than one count but fewer than ten. This chain uses TRBV7-9 with TRBJ1-2, with 7 bases that match TRBD1. The J segment lost 6 bases and the V segment lost 5 bases, leaving 6 bases of the junction unmatched. The CDR3 spans 13 residues. Looked up from germline, CDR1 is SEHNR and CDR2 is FQNEAQ (reference sequence). In DNA, the CDR3 is TGTGCCAGCAGCCCTGGGACAGATAATGGCTACACCTTC. This translates into CASSPGTDNGYTF.

This clone came up a few times. V is TRBV30 and J is TRBJ2-1, with 12 bases matching TRBD2. V lost 2 bases and J lost 5; bases outside the gene matches: 10. The CDR3 has 17 amino acids. In germline, CDR1 is GTSNPN, CDR2 SVGIG (reference sequence). CDR3 coding DNA: TGTGCCTGGAGTCCCTCCCGACTAGCGGGGGCCAACAATGAGCAGTTCTTC. Encoded protein: CAWSPSRLAGANNEQFF. Filled out from reference TRBV30 and TRBJ2-1, the complete variable domain reads SQTIHQWPATLVQPVGSPLSLECTVEGTSNPNLYWYRQAAGRGLQLLFYSVGIGQISSEVPQNLSASRPQDRQFILSSKKLLLSDSGFYLCAWSPSRLAGANNEQFFGPGTRLTVL.

V is TRBV27 and J is TRBJ1-5; tentative D call: TRBD1 (6 bases). Germline V CDR1 and CDR2: MNHEY, SMNVEV (reference sequence). This CDR3 has 14 residues. V lost 6 bases, J lost 3 bases, and 12 bases lay in between. The CDR3 is CASRSDSSNQPQHF. The CDR3 region has the DNA TGTGCCAGCAGGTCGGACAGTTCCAATCAGCCCCAGCATTTT.

This rearrangement joins TRBV2 to TRBJ2-1, with D possibly TRBD1 on 6 matching bases. V was pared by 6 bases and J by 11 bases, with 20 bases between. This CDR3 region has 14 residues. Germline V lookup: CDR1 SNHLY, CDR2 FYNNEI. The CDR3 sequence: CASRASSQGTKQFF. The CDR3 bases are TGTGCCAGCAGGGCGTCTTCCCAGGGGACGAAGCAGTTCTTC.

The J gene is TRBJ2-5, the V gene TRBV28; tentative D call: TRBD2 (6 bases). This CDR3 comprises 14 residues. Germline CDR1 MDHEN, CDR2 SYDVKM. The V end was cut by 3 bases, the J end by 7 bases, with 15 bases between. In nucleotides, the CDR3 is TGTGCCAGCAGTTTCGGGAGTCCGAGTGGGACCCAGTACTTC. Its protein is CASSFGSPSGTQYF.

In DNA form, the CDR3 reads TGTGCCAGCAGTTACTCAGGGTACAATGAGCAGTTCTTC. It specifies CASSYSGYNEQFF. The chain employs TRBV6-6 and TRBJ2-1, with unresolved D. Trimming took off 0 bases at V and 4 bases at J, with 4 bases between the two ends. Germline V gives CDR1 MNHNY, CDR2 SVGAGI (reference sequence). This CDR3 comprises 13 residues.

V is TRBV7-8 and J is TRBJ2-7, with 7 bases lining up with TRBD2. The CDR3 contains 14 residues. V lost 5 bases and J lost 1; bases outside the gene matches: 5. Looked up from germline, CDR1 is SGHVS and CDR2 is FQNEAQ. The CDR3 protein is CASSRREGSYEQYF. In DNA form, the CDR3 reads TGTGCCAGCAGCCGAAGGGAGGGGTCCTACGAGCAGTACTTC.